This TCR beta chain was sequenced in a study of cytomegalovirus exposure and HLA in healthy donors (dated 2017 in TCRdb). Looking at the study overall: An earlier analysis of approximately 600 of the donors reported about 290 Gb of sequence data and 100 million to 130 million unique TCR beta sequences from about 179 million T cells. Genome-wide SNP genotypes for about three fifths of the roughly 700 donors were used in a later genetic analysis, which treated that subset as a discovery cohort. The study profiled the T cell repertoires of hundreds of subjects by immunosequencing and related them to cytomegalovirus serostatus. The study aimed to test whether signatures of past pathogen exposure could be identified by cataloging public T cell receptors. The number of typed donors differed by locus: about 620-640 for A, B, C, DRB1 and DQB1; some 540 for DQA1; 606 for DPA1; and roughly 490 for DPB1. A later analysis re-examined previously published TCR beta repertoires from roughly 650 donors and added high-resolution HLA genotyping to investigate patterns of TCR occurrence. Approximately 300 gigabases of sequencing data and around 87 million unique TCR sequences were included in an early release covering roughly 600 HLA-typed donors. Both class I and class II loci were covered by HLA typing, at four-digit resolution. In the later analysis, no new phenotypic data were used to find candidate immune exposures; instead, reliance was placed on TCR beta sequences and their occurrence across donors. Every discovery cohort repertoire had been produced on one sequencing platform. Roughly 5 DR-DQ haplotypes were handled as single units for association and clustering, since linkage in the cohort was strong. Donor age, sex, ethnicity and CMV serostatus were collected together with the repertoire data. To decide whether each TCR beta V gene segment behaved as functional or pseudogenic, an earlier analysis of some 570 of the donors relied on high-throughput TCR beta sequencing. Among almost 400 genotyped donors of the cohort, an average of around 240,000 unique TCR beta nucleotide sequences were sequenced per donor, roughly 20% of them non-productive. Among the roughly 370 genotyped donors, under 90% belonged to the genetic ancestry cluster associated with self-reported Caucasian donors. High-throughput TCR immunosequencing, statistical association of individual TCRs with disease status, and machine learning were combined to predict cytomegalovirus infection status. A separate validation cohort of some 130 different subjects was used in addition to the approximately 700-subject first cohort.

CDR1 and CDR2 are read off the germline V gene as SGHRS and YFSETQ. V loses 4 bases of germline sequence and J loses 9 bases, and the interval between the two ends is 29 bases. The CDR3 sequence holds 18 residues, the cysteine and phenylalanine included. Kept here is only the CDR3 DNA, which spans 54 bases and is read in frame from base 1. The library was made by the immunoSEQ multiplex PCR assay. A mixture of 60 forward primers for TCR Vbeta segments and 13 reverse primers for TCR Jbeta segments was used in the multiplex PCR. A multiplex PCR assay on genomic DNA amplified the CDR3 region of rearranged TCR beta genes. Amplified TCR beta libraries were sequenced as 87-base-pair reads on the Illumina HiSeq System. The paper's processing steps were these. Across the 600 to 700 repertoires, a later analysis counted 80 million or so unique TCR beta chains, 9 million to 14 million of which were shared by at least two donors. Raw reads were error-corrected and collapsed into unique sequences with a nearest-neighbor algorithm that merged closely related sequences to remove PCR and sequencing errors. Alignment of CDR3 sequences to IMGT reference sequences was used to assign V, D and J gene segments. Each retained sequence needed at least a six-nucleotide match to both a V gene segment and a J gene segment. Rearrangements were called productive when the CDR3 lacked stop codons and stayed in frame with V and J; all others were non-productive. CDR3 was defined according to IMGT convention as the region running from the second conserved V-encoded cysteine to the conserved J-encoded phenylalanine. The earlier analysis of about 560 of the donors excluded any sequence lacking an unambiguous match to a single V gene segment. In an earlier analysis of approximately 610 of the donors, V segments were called functional above 56.7% productive rearrangements and were called segregating when the between-donor standard deviation exceeded 5%. A statistical classification framework was built to diagnose cytomegalovirus status from the catalog of TCR beta chain sequences. A later analysis assigned V and J genes by comparing TCR nucleotide sequences with IMGT/GENE-DB human TR gene sequences. In a later analysis, CDR3 sequences and most-parsimonious VDJ recombination scenarios were assigned using the TCRdist pipeline. In a later analysis, each TCR beta chain was defined by its CDR3 amino acid sequence together with its V-gene family, and reads without a unique V-gene family were excluded. A later analysis removed 450 to 600 highly shared, low-generation-probability nucleotide sequences to deal with suspected cross-contamination and a sequencing artifact. A later analysis calculated a clonal expansion index for each public chain from normalized within-repertoire ranks of inferred template counts. A later analysis computed generation probabilities with a VDJ recombination model fitted to out-of-frame rearrangements, and checked the results against IGoR. A later analysis scored TCR-TCR, TCR-HLA and TCR-CMV co-occurrence with hypergeometric tests, applying a repertoire-size bias correction to TCR pairs. A later analysis estimated false discovery rates by permuting HLA or CMV assignments 20 times. In a later analysis, co-occurring TCRs were grouped with DBSCAN, and TCRdist sequence similarity was added when clustering was performed within HLA-allele-positive subsets. Repertoires with fewer than 30,000 or more than 120,000 public chains were left out of co-occurrence clustering, as were about five repertoires with anomalous nucleotide sharing. TCRdb provides this immuneACCESS table in a form limited to in-frame rearrangements. Some clones are lacking; in checked studies, under half of them reflect an unresolved V gene, and why the rest are absent is not known. V and J calls and clone size come straight from that table; D and trimming were deduced from the DNA. Present in this sample are approximately 110,000 clones, approximately 70% of which were seen just once. The ten largest clonotypes hold around 8.1% of the sample.

What the study reported, not specific to this receptor: An association between a missense DCLRE1C variant and V-gene and J-gene trimming of TCR beta chains was found in a later genetic analysis and replicated in an independent cohort. A further reported finding was that TCR beta sequences accurately predicted the HLA-A and HLA-B alleles for most subjects in the first cohort. The study gave a list of some 150 TCR beta chains associated with cytomegalovirus. At a false discovery rate of 0.05, a later analysis linked under 20,000 TCR beta sequences to specific HLA alleles. In a later analysis, TCR association rates were found to vary across HLA loci, with the most associated TCRs seen for DRB1 alleles and the fewest for HLA-C alleles. In an earlier analysis of a few hundred of the donors, most TCR beta V segments were observed in productive rearrangements about 90% or about 30% of the time, broadly matching IMGT annotations. The classifier was reported to diagnose cytomegalovirus status with high specificity and sensitivity in both the original and validation cohorts. A later analysis found that most CMV-associated TCR beta chains appeared HLA-restricted, with HLA associations seemingly driven largely by CMV exposure. Because some donors lacked HLA typing at each locus, the association tests relied only on the typed subset. According to a later genetic analysis, donors in an Asian-associated ancestry cluster had fewer N-insertions in productive TCRs than the approximately 630-donor mean. Because counts were too low, 15 or so rarely observed V segments, including chromosome 9 orphons, were excluded from the earlier analysis of fewer than 650 of the donors. In vitro tests confirmed that a few of the cytomegalovirus-associated TCR beta chains recognize cytomegalovirus antigens. Compared with equally common non-associated chains, HLA-associated TCR beta chains in a later analysis were more clonally expanded and had lower generation probabilities. A later analysis reported that several top co-occurrence clusters appeared linked to parvovirus B19, influenza, CMV and Epstein-Barr virus. Sequencing depth was assumed to be roughly uniform across donors in the presence/absence analyses, though that assumption may not hold. Immune exposure information for the cohort was limited to CMV serostatus. It was suggested by the authors that the approach could potentially be generalized to other disease states and immunological phenotypes. Linkage disequilibrium might explain the correlated functional status among segregating V segments, but an unknown experimental factor could not be ruled out. Most TCR sequences were seen in very few donors, while some public TCRs were found in many individuals. Because the 87-base-pair reads could not distinguish some IMGT-functional V segments, including TRBV6-2 and TRBV6-3, those segments were excluded. A cluster of highly shared sequence variants was judged likely to be a technical artifact of the sequencing pipeline. When HLA alleles, especially DR and DQ, strongly co-occurred, TCR associations were difficult to assign to individual alleles. This cohort had only TCR beta chains sequenced, and the lack of alpha or paired-chain data limited which features could be detected.

The cohort comprised hundreds of healthy bone marrow donors. All cohort members were sampled while nominally healthy, although unrecorded immune exposures were likely present. The donor was CMV seronegative and belonged to the group of 350 to 400 seronegative cohort members. Each donor provided a peripheral blood sample, and peripheral blood mononuclear cells were used for TCR beta sequencing. The Qiagen DNeasy Blood Extraction Kit was used to extract genomic DNA from the blood cell samples. In the case of this clone: Its antigen target is currently unknown. No clone much larger than this one lies a single base away; base qualities are absent.

This chain is built from TRBV5-1 and TRBJ2-1; tentative D gene TRBD2, with 6 bases matching. This TCR came from a man aged 35 to 55 in good health and CMV-seronegative. The specimen sequenced was PBMCs. Here the CDR3 is given as CASSTRSRTEWVEGEQFF. The DNA reads TGCGCCAGCAGCACCCGATCCAGGACCGAGTGGGTGGAGGGTGAGCAGTTCTTC.